One sample yielded the 23 T cell receptor beta chains listed below, sequenced in a study of spatial heterogeneity in lung cancer. Time point defined: sample taken at primary tumor resection. No cells were sorted before sequencing. The whole RNA sequenced was extracted from tumor, nontumor lung or frozen PBMC. TCRdb ran MiXCR on the 5' RACE reads and lists one entry per CDR3 protein. Of over 12,000 distinct CDR3 sequences listed, about 9.4% are singletons. The sample in question was PBMCs, obtained at surgery. These TCRs come from a male donor with early-stage non-small cell lung cancer.

This clonotype was counted many times. The chain carries TRBV24-1 and TRBJ2-5, with TRBD1 matching over 7 bases. This CDR3 is built from 15 residues. Germline CDR1 is KGHDR and CDR2 is SFDVKD. V lost 7 bases, J lost 3 bases, and 10 bases stayed unmatched. CDR3 loop: CATSLPGQGEETQYF. CDR3 DNA: TGTGCCACCAGCCTCCCGGGGCAGGGGGAAGAGACCCAGTACTTC.

The chain has TRBV11-1 and TRBJ2-7; D not certain. Trimming shortened V by 2 bases and J by 2 bases, and 16 bases separated the two germline ends. The V gene's germline CDR1 is SGHAT and CDR2 FQDESV (reference sequence). The CDR3 has 16 residues. The CDR3 DNA is TGTGCCAGCAGCTTAAGAACCTCAGGAATCCCCTACGAGCAGTACTTC. Translation gives CASSLRTSGIPYEQYF.

This clonotype was observed at least ten times. The chain links TRBV18 to TRBJ2-1; maybe TRBD2 (6 bases). From germline, CDR1 is KGHSH and CDR2 LQKENI. The ends were cut back, 5 bases at V and 7 bases at J, with 18 bases in the middle. The CDR3 length is 15 residues. CDR3 residues: CASSDPSREFNEQFF. The CDR3 DNA reads TGTGCCAGCTCAGACCCTAGTCGGGAGTTTAATGAGCAGTTCTTC.

This clonotype is categorized as medium-sized (0.01 to 0.1%). This chain joins TRBV3-1 and TRBJ1-2; unclear D gene. The CDR3 has 15 residues. CDR1 and CDR2 from the germline V gene are LGHDT and YNNKEL (reference sequence). Trimming shortened V by 0 bases and J by 10 bases, and 18 bases separated the two germline ends. The CDR3 DNA reads TGTGCCAGCAGCCAAGATAATGGTGGGATTCTGTCCTACACCTTC. Amino acids: CASSQDNGGILSYTF.

The table lists this clonotype with a few counts. The rearrangement uses TRBV10-3 and TRBJ2-3; 8 positions agree with TRBD1. The junction had 10 bases not matched to a gene; V was cut back by 0 bases and J by 5 bases. The CDR3 loop spans 17 amino acids. CDR1 and CDR2 (germline): ENHRY, SYGVKD. The CDR3 sequence: CAISESEGTGALDTQYF. CDR3 DNA: TGTGCCATCAGTGAGTCGGAAGGGACAGGAGCATTAGATACGCAGTATTTT.

This clonotype ranks as medium-sized (0.01 to 0.1%). The V and J genes are TRBV5-5 and TRBJ1-2; D is unresolved. Trimming took 4 bases from V and 4 from J, leaving 14 bases between them. The CDR3 length is 14 residues. The germline CDR1 and CDR2 sequences are SGHKS and YYEKEE (reference sequence). The CDR3 nucleotides are TGTGCCAGCAGCCCCGATTCTGGCGGCTATGGCTACACCTTC. It specifies CASSPDSGGYGYTF.

This chain connects TRBV2 to TRBJ2-7; D remains unclear. CDR3 size: 12 residues. Germline V gene data show CDR1 as SNHLY and CDR2 as FYNNEI. V lost 0 bases to trimming and J lost 6 bases, with 6 bases between them. CDR3 sequence reads: CASSEASIEQYF. The CDR3 nucleotides read TGTGCCAGCAGTGAAGCGTCTATCGAGCAGTACTTC.

This clonotype has at least ten counts. The chain joins TRBV20-1 to TRBJ2-7; 10 nucleotides agree with TRBD1. The ends lost 1 base at V and 5 bases at J; junction bases unmatched: 8. Germline CDR1 and CDR2: DFQATT and SNEGSKA (reference sequence). CDR3 length equals 15 residues. CDR3 nucleotides: TGCAGTGCTAGAGTTGCGGACAGGGGGACGGACGAGCAGTACTTC. This codes for CSARVADRGTDEQYF.

There are many counts of this clonotype. The CDR3: CASSLAETSYEQYF. DNA for the CDR3: TGTGCCAGCAGCCTAGCGGAAACATCCTACGAGCAGTACTTC. The chain is built from TRBV12-3 or TRBV12-4 and TRBJ2-7; 7 nucleotides line up with TRBD2. This CDR3 is 14 amino acids long. Trimming at V came to 6 bases and at J to 1 base, leaving 6 bases not matched to a gene.

This clonotype has at least ten counts. The J gene is TRBJ1-1, the V gene TRBV20-1, with D possibly matching TRBD1 (6 bases). From germline, CDR1 is DFQATT and CDR2 SNEGSKA (reference sequence). The CDR3 totals 16 residues. V lost 0 bases and J 1 base, leaving 15 bases between the germline ends. This CDR3 reads CSARDDRRWGNTEAFF. CDR3 nucleotide sequence: TGCAGTGCTAGAGATGACAGGCGATGGGGGAACACTGAAGCTTTCTTT.

This clonotype was seen many times. The rearrangement links TRBV20-1 to TRBJ2-2; 11 nucleotides match TRBD2. Germline V gene sequence: CDR1 DFQATT, CDR2 SNEGSKA (reference sequence). The CDR3 length is 15 residues. The ends lost 6 bases at V and 3 bases at J; junction bases unmatched: 6. The CDR3: CSAGGTSGYTGELFF. DNA for the CDR3: TGCAGTGCCGGTGGGACTAGCGGCTACACCGGGGAGCTGTTTTTT.

This clonotype was seen many times. The chain employs TRBV5-4 and TRBJ2-3; perhaps D is TRBD1 or TRBD2 (6 bases each). The germline gives CDR1 SGHNT, CDR2 YYREEE (reference sequence). The CDR3 is 14 residues long. V lost 2 bases, J lost 4 bases, and 11 bases lay in between. In DNA, the CDR3 is TGTGCCAGCAGCTTCGCCCGGGGGCCAGATACGCAGTATTTT. Translating it yields CASSFARGPDTQYF.

This clonotype was counted ten times or more. This chain connects TRBV9 to TRBJ2-3, with a tentative D call TRBD1 (6 bases). The ends were cut back, 4 bases at V and 0 bases at J, with 12 bases in the middle. This CDR3 has 15 residues. The germline V gene has CDR1 SGDLS and CDR2 YYNGEE. The CDR3 region is CASSPADRSTDTQYF. As DNA, the CDR3 is TGTGCCAGCAGCCCAGCGGACAGAAGCACAGATACGCAGTATTTT.

Many counts were recorded for this clonotype. The chain joins TRBV7-9 to TRBJ2-1; maybe TRBD2 (7 bases). CDR1 and CDR2 from the germline V gene are SEHNR and FQNEAQ (reference sequence). The CDR3 totals 14 residues. Trimming cost V 5 bases and J 9 bases, with 17 bases left between them. DNA for the CDR3: TGTGCCAGCAGCATTGGGGGGGCTTTCGGTGAGCAGTTCTTC. Translated, it gives CASSIGGAFGEQFF.

This clonotype was detected many times. The chain has TRBV7-9 and TRBJ2-3; the match to TRBD1 covers 7 bases. This CDR3 region has 12 residues. Trimming cost V 11 bases and J 4 bases; bases outside gene matches: 6. In germline, CDR1 is SEHNR, CDR2 FQNEAQ (reference sequence). The CDR3: CAYQGGADTQYF. Here the CDR3 DNA reads TGTGCCTATCAAGGGGGCGCAGATACGCAGTATTTT.

The chain carries TRBV5-1 and TRBJ2-7; weak D call: TRBD2 (6 bases). V shed 0 bases and J shed 2 bases, with 9 bases lying between them. Germline V gives CDR1 SGHRS, CDR2 YFSETQ. This CDR3 spans 14 amino acids. The CDR3 bases are TGCGCCAGCAGCTTGGTCGGAGGGACCTACGAGCAGTACTTC. Residues: CASSLVGGTYEQYF.

The chain couples TRBV19 to TRBJ2-1; TRBD1 agrees at 7 bases. The germline V gene has CDR1 LNHDA and CDR2 SQIVND (reference sequence). The CDR3 spans 13 residues. Trimming cost V 8 bases and J 3 bases; bases outside gene matches: 4. The CDR3 DNA reads TGTGCCAGTGCACCAGGGGGCTACAATGAGCAGTTCTTC. Its protein is CASAPGGYNEQFF.

The chain uses TRBV10-1 and TRBJ2-3; tentatively, D is TRBD1 or TRBD2 (5 bases each). The CDR3 sequence is 14 residues long. Germline CDR1 is WNHNN and CDR2 is SYGVQD (reference sequence). Trimming pared 6 bases from V and 5 bases from J, leaving 15 bases between. CDR3: CASSRDQRGDTQYF. CDR3 coding DNA: TGCGCCAGCAGCCGGGACCAAAGAGGAGATACGCAGTATTTT.

This clonotype was detected only once. The J gene is TRBJ2-3, the V gene TRBV20-1; possibly TRBD2 for D (6 bases). The germline gives CDR1 DFQATT, CDR2 SNEGSKA (reference sequence). The germline V and J ends were trimmed by 7 bases and 1 base, with 21 bases remaining between them. This CDR3 contains 16 residues. The CDR3 sequence is CSVPSAYWGGTDTQYF. The CDR3 DNA reads TGCAGTGTACCTAGCGCATACTGGGGTGGCACAGATACGCAGTATTTT.

The gene calls are TRBV7-9 and TRBJ2-3, with D perhaps matching TRBD1 or TRBD2 (5 bases each). There are 13 residues in the CDR3. Germline CDR1 is SEHNR and CDR2 is FQNEAQ (reference sequence). With 3 bases removed from V and 7 bases from J, the gap between germline ends came to 11 bases. CDR3 nucleotide sequence: TGTGCCAGCAGCTTGCCCGAGGGGAATACGCAGTATTTT. Its translation: CASSLPEGNTQYF.

This clonotype was counted a few times. The V call is TRBV11-3, the J call TRBJ2-5; tentatively, D is TRBD2 (5 bases). The CDR3 runs to 13 residues. CDR1 SGHNT and CDR2 YENEEA come from the germline V gene. The V and J ends lost 4 bases and 5 bases respectively, with 11 bases between them. Here the CDR3 reads CASSSRVGETQYF. Written as DNA, the CDR3 is TGTGCCAGCAGCTCGCGGGTTGGGGAGACCCAGTACTTC.

This clonotype occurred many times. The V gene is TRBV5-4, the J gene TRBJ2-5, with 10 bases fitting TRBD2. V lost 1 base to trimming and J lost 5 bases; unmatched junction nucleotides: 5. Germline values: CDR1 SGHNT, CDR2 YYREEE (reference sequence). This CDR3 comprises 15 residues. The CDR3 sequence is CASSLPLAGVETQYF. The DNA for the CDR3 is TGTGCCAGCAGCTTGCCCCTAGCGGGAGTTGAGACCCAGTACTTC.

This clonotype was seen many times. The rearrangement joins TRBV27 to TRBJ2-7, with a tentative D call TRBD1 (5 bases). This CDR3 region has 15 residues. V dropped 7 bases and J dropped 5 bases, with 21 bases sitting between them. Germline-derived CDR1 and CDR2 are MNHEY and SMNVEV (reference sequence). CDR3 in amino acids: CASTRVGRAYDEQYF. The CDR3 DNA reads as TGTGCCAGCACCCGAGTCGGCAGGGCGTATGACGAGCAGTACTTC.